This paragraph reports one TCR beta chain. What it binds is unknown. Libraries were prepared by immunoSEQ multiplex PCR; TCRdb keeps only in-frame clonotypes and omits some of them. The sample records around 30,000 clones, 92% being singletons. The data derive from a study of monozygotic twins with cystic fibrosis. Study background: Around 3 micrograms of fragmented DNA underwent roughly 15 PCR cycles for library preparation. Overall study results and limits: Clonality was generally low (median roughly 0.01), higher in the most severe patients. Monozygotic CF twin pairs shared significantly more nucleotide-identical clonotypes than unrelated CF individuals did.

The sequence was obtained from a girl aged 2 to 9 with cystic fibrosis. Specimen: blood.

The DNA of the CDR3 is TGTGCCGGAGCCTTTGGGACAGGGGGAAGCTACGAGCAGTACTTC. This sequence encodes CAGAFGTGGSYEQYF. The V call is TRBV2, the J call TRBJ2-7, with TRBD1 matching 11 bases. The V and J ends lost 11 bases and 3 bases, in that order; junction bases with no gene match: 12. This CDR3 is 15 amino acids long. CDR1 SNHLY and CDR2 FYNNEI come from the germline V gene.